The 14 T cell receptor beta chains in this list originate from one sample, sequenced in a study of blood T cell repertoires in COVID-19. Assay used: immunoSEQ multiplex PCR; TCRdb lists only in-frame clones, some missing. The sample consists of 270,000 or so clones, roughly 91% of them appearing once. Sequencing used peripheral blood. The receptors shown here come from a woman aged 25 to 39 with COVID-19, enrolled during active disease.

Here the CDR3 reads CASSYWGQGFYEQYF. DNA of the CDR3: TGTGCCAGCAGTTACTGGGGACAGGGTTTCTACGAGCAGTACTTC. The chain is built from TRBV6-5 and TRBJ2-7, with TRBD1 identical over 9 bases. CDR1 and CDR2 (germline): MNHEY, SVGAGI. With V trimmed by 1 base and J by 3 bases, 4 bases remained unmatched. CDR3 length: 15 residues.

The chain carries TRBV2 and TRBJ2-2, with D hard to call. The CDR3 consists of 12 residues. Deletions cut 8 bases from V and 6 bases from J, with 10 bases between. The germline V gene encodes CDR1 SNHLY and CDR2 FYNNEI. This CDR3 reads CASALESGELFF. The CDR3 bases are TGTGCCAGCGCCCTCGAGTCCGGGGAGCTGTTTTTT.

CDR3 region: CASSPAFGLQGARGVNGYTF. The CDR3 nucleotides are TGTGCCAGCTCACCTGCCTTCGGTTTGCAGGGGGCGCGCGGAGTGAATGGCTACACCTTC. The V and J genes are TRBV18 and TRBJ1-2; 8 bases match TRBD1. The length of the CDR3 is 20 residues. Germline trimming cut 3 bases from V and 6 bases from J; bases unmatched to any gene: 24. CDR1 and CDR2 from the germline V gene are KGHSH and LQKENI.

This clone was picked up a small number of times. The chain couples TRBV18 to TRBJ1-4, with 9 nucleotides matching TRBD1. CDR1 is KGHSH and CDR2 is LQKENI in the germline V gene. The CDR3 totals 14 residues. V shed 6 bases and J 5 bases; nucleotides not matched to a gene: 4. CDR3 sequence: CASSRGTGNEKLFF. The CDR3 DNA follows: TGTGCCAGCTCGCGCGGGACAGGGAATGAAAAACTGTTTTTT.

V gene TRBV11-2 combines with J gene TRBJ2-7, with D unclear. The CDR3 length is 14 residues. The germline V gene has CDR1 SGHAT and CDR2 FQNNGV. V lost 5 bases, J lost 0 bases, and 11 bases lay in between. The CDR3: CASSLYAGSYEQYF. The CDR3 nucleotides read TGTGCCAGCAGCCTATACGCAGGCTCCTACGAGCAGTACTTC.

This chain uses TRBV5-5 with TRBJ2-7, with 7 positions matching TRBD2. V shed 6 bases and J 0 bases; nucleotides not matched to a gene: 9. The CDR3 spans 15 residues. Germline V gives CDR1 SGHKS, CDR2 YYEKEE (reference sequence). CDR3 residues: CASTGRGPSSYEQYF. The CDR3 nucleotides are TGTGCCAGCACTGGGAGGGGTCCTTCCTCCTACGAGCAGTACTTC.

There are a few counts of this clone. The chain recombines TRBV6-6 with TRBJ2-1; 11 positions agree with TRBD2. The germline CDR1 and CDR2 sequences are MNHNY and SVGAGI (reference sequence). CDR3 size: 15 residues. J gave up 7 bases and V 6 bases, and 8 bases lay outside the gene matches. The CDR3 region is CASSNVAGGRNEQFF. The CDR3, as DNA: TGTGCCAGCAGCAATGTAGCGGGGGGGCGTAATGAGCAGTTCTTC.

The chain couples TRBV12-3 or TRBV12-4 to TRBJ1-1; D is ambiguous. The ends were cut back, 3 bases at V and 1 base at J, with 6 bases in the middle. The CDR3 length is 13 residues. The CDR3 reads CASSFEGNTEAFF. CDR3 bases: TGTGCCAGCAGTTTTGAGGGGAACACTGAAGCTTTCTTT.

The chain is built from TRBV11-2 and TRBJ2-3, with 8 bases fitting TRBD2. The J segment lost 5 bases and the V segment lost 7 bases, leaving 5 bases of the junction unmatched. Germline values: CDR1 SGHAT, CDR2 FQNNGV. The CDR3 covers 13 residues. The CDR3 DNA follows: TGTGCCAGCACAGGACTAGCAGGAGATACGCAGTATTTT. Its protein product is CASTGLAGDTQYF.

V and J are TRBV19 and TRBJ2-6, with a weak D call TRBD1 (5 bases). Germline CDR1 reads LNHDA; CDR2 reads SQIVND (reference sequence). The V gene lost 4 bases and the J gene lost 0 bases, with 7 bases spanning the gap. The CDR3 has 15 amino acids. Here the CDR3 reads CASSSDSSGANVLTF. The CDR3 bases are TGTGCCAGTAGTAGTGACAGCTCTGGGGCCAACGTCCTGACTTTC.

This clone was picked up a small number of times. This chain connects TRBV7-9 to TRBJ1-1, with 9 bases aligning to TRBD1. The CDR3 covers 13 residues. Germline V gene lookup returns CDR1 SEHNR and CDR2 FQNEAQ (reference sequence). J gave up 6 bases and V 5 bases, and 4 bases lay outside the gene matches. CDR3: CASSHRGLAEAFF. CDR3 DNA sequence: TGTGCCAGCAGCCACAGGGGGCTGGCTGAAGCTTTCTTT. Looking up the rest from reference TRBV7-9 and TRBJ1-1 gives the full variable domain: DTGVSQNPRHKITKRGQNVTFRCDPISEHNRLYWYRQTLGQGPEFLTYFQNEAQLEKSRLLSDRFSAERPKGSFSTLEIQRTEQGDSAMYLCASSHRGLAEAFFGQGTRLTVV.

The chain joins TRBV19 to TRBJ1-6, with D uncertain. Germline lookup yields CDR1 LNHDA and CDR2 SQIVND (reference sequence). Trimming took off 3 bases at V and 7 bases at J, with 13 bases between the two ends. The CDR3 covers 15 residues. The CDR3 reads CASSIGTGSNSPLHF. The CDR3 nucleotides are TGTGCCAGTAGTATCGGTACGGGGAGCAATTCACCCCTCCACTTT. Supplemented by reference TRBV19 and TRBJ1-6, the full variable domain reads DGGITQSPKYLFRKEGQNVTLSCEQNLNHDAMYWYRQDPGQGLRLIYYSQIVNDFQKGDIAEGYSVSREKKESFPLTVTSAQKNPTAFYLCASSIGTGSNSPLHFGNGTRLTVT.

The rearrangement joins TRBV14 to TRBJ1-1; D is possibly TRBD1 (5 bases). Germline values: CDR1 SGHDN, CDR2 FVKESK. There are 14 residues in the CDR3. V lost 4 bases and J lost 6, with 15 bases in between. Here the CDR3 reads CASSRSKGLAEAFF. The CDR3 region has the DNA TGTGCCAGCAGCCGTAGTAAGGGGCTGGCTGAAGCTTTCTTT.

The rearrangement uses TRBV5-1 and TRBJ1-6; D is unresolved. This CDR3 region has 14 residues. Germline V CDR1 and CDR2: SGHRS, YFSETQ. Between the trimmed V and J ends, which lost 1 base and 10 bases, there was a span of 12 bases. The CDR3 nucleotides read TGCGCCAGCAGCTTGCCGGAGAGAGGCTCACCCCTCCACTTT. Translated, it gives CASSLPERGSPLHF.